This T cell receptor (beta chain) was observed in a study of T cell responses to AZD1222 COVID-19 vaccine. V was pared by 6 bases and J by 4 bases, with 12 bases between. The CDR3 contains 13 residues. Germline V gene sequence: CDR1 MNHNS, CDR2 SASEGT. This clone was seen a single time. TCRdb keeps only in-frame clones here, not all; method: immunoSEQ multiplex PCR. The data hold 110,000 or so clones, with 91% observed a single time. This clonotype was sampled from an adult in good health. This chain uses TRBV6-1 with TRBJ1-2; perhaps TRBD1 as D (5 bases). This material consisted of peripheral blood, taken on day 0 of AZD1222 vaccination. The CDR3 DNA sequence: TGTGCCAGCAGGTCGCGGGGCGCCTATGGCTACACCTTC. This gives the protein CASRSRGAYGYTF.